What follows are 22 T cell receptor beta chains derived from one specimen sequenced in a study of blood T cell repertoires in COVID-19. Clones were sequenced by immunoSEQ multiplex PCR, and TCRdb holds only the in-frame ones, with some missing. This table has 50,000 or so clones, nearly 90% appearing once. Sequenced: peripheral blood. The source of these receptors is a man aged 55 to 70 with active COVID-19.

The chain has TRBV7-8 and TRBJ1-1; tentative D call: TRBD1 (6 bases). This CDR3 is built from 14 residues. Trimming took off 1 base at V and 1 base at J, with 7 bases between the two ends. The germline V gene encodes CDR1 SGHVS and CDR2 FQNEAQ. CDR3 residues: CASSLGRGNTEAFF. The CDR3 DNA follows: TGTGCCAGCAGCTTAGGCAGGGGGAACACTGAAGCTTTCTTT.

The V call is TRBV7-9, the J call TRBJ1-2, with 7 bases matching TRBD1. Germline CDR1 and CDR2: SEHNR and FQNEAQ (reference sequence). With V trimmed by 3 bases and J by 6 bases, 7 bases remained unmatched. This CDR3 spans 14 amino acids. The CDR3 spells CASSLDGQANGYTF. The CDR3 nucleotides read TGTGCCAGCAGCTTGGATGGACAGGCTAATGGCTACACCTTC.

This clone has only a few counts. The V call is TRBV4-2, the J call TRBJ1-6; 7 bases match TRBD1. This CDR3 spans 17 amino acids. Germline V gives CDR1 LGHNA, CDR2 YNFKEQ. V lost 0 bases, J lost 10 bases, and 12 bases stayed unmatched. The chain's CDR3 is CASSQELGRTGASPLHF. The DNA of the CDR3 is TGTGCCAGCAGCCAAGAGTTAGGGCGTACAGGGGCCTCACCCCTCCACTTT.

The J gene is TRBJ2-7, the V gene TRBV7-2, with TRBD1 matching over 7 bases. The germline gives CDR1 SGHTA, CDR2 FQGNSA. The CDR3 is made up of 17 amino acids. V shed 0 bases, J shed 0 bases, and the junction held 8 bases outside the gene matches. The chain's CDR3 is CASSLAGTVGVSYEQYF. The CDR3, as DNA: TGTGCCAGCAGCTTAGCGGGGACAGTGGGCGTCTCCTACGAGCAGTACTTC. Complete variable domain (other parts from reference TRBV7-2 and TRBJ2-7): GAGVSQSPSNKVTEKGKDVELRCDPISGHTALYWYRQSLGQGLEFLIYFQGNSAPDKSGLPSDRFSAERTGGSVSTLTIQRTQQEDSAVYLCASSLAGTVGVSYEQYFGPGTRLTVT.

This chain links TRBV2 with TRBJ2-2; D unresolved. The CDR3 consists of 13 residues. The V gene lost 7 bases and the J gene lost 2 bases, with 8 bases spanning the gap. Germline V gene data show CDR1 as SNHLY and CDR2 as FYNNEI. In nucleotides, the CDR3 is TGTGCCAGCACCCAACAAAACACCGGGGAGCTGTTTTTT. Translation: CASTQQNTGELFF.

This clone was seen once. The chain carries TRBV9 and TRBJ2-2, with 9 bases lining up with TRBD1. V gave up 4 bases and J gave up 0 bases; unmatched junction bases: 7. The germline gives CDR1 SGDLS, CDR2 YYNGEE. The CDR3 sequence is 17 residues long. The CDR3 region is CASSFWTGEPNTGELFF. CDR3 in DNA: TGTGCCAGCAGCTTCTGGACAGGGGAGCCGAACACCGGGGAGCTGTTTTTT.

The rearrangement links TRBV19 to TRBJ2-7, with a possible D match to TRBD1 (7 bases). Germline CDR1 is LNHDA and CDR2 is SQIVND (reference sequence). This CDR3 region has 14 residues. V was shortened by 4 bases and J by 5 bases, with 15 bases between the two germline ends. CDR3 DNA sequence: TGTGCCAGTAGTACCCAGGGGGGCTACGACGAGCAGTACTTC. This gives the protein CASSTQGGYDEQYF.

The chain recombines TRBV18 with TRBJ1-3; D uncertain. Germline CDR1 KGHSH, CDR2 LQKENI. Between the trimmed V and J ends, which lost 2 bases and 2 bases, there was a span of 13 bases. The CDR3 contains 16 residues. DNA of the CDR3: TGTGCCAGCTCACCATTTTTAACGGGAACTGGAAACACCATATATTTT. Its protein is CASSPFLTGTGNTIYF.

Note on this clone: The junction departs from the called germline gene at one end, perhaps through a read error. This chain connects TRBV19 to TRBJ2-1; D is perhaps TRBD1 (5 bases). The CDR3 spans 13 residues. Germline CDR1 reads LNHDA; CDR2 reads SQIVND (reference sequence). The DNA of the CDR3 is TGTGCCATTAGTCAGGGTACCTACAATGAGCAGTTCTTC. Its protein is CAISQGTYNEQFF.

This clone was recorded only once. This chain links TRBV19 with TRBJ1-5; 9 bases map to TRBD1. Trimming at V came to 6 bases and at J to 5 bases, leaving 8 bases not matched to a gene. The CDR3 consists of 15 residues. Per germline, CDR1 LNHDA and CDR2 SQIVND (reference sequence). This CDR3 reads CASRGGQGDHQPQHF. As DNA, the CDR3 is TGTGCCAGTAGGGGGGGACAGGGCGACCATCAGCCCCAGCATTTT.

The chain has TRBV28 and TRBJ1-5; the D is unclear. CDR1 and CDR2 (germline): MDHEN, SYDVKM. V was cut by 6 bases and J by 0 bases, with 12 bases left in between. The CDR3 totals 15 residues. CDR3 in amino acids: CASRWSGGSNQPQHF. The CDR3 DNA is TGTGCCAGCAGATGGAGCGGAGGTAGCAATCAGCCCCAGCATTTT.

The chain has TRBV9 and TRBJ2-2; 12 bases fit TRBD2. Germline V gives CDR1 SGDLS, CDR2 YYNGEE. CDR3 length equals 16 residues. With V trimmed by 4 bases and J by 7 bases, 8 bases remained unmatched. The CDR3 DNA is TGTGCCAGCAGCCCGTGGACTAGCGGGAATAGCGGGGAGCTGTTTTTT. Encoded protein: CASSPWTSGNSGELFF.

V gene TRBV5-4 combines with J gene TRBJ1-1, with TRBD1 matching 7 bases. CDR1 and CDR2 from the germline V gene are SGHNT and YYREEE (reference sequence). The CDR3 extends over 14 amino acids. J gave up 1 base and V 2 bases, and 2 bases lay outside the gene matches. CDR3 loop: CASSFRDRNTEAFF. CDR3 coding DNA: TGTGCCAGCAGCTTTAGGGACAGGAACACTGAAGCTTTCTTT.

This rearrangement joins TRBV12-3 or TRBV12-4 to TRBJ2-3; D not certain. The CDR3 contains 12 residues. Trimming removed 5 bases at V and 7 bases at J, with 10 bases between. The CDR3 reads CASSIDTNTQYF. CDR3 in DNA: TGTGCCAGCAGTATTGACACGAATACGCAGTATTTT.

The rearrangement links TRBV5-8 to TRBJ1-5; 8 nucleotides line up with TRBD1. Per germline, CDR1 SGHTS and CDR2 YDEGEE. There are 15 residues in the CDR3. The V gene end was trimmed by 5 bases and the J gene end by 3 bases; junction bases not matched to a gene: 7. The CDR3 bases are TGTGCCAGCAGGGCGACAGGGGCCATCAATCAGCCCCAGCATTTT. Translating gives CASRATGAINQPQHF.

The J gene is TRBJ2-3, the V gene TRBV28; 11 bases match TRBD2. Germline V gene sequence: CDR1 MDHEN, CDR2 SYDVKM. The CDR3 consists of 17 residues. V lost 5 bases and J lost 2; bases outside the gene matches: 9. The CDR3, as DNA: TGTGCCAGCAGTGGGGTCGAGACTAGCGGGAACACAGATACGCAGTATTTT. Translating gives CASSGVETSGNTDTQYF.

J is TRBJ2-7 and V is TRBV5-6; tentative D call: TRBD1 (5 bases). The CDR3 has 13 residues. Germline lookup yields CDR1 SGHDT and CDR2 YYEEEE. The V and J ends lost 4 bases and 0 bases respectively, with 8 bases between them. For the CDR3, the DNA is TGTGCCAGCAGCCCAGGGCGCTCCTACGAGCAGTACTTC. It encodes CASSPGRSYEQYF.

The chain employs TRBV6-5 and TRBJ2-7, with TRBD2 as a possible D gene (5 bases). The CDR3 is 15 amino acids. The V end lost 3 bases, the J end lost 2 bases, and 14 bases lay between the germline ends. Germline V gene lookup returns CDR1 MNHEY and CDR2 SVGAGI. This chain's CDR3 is CASSYSWASPYEQYF. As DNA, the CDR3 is TGTGCCAGCAGTTATTCCTGGGCTAGCCCCTACGAGCAGTACTTC.

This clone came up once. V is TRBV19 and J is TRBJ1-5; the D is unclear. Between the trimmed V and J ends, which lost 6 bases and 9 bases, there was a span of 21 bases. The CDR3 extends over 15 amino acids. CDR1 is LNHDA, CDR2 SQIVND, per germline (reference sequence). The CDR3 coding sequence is TGTGCCAGTAGCGACGGAGCCTTTAGGCAGCGGCCCCAGCATTTT. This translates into CASSDGAFRQRPQHF.

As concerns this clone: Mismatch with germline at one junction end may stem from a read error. The DNA of the CDR3 is TGTGCCAGCAGTTTAGGAGGGCGCGGGGGGTTT. Its protein is CASSLGGRGGF. This chain joins TRBV28 and TRBJ1-1; D is possibly TRBD1 (5 bases). CDR1 is MDHEN, CDR2 SYDVKM, per germline. The CDR3 contains 11 residues.

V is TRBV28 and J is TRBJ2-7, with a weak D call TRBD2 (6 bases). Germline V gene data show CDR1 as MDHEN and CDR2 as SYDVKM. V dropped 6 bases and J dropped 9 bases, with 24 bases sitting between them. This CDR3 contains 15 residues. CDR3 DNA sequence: TGTGCCAGCAGGATCAGGTTCGGAGGGGCCACGGCGCAGTACTTC. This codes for CASRIRFGGATAQYF. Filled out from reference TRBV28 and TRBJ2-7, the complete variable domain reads DVKVTQSSRYLVKRTGEKVFLECVQDMDHENMFWYRQDPGLGLRLIYFSYDVKMKEKGDIPEGYSVSREKKERFSLILESASTNQTSMYLCASRIRFGGATAQYFGPGTRLTVT.

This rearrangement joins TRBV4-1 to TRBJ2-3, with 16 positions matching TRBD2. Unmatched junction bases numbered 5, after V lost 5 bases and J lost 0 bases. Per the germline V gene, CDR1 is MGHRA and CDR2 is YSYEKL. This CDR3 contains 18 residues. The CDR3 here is CASSFGTSGGGSTDTQYF. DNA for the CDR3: TGCGCCAGCAGCTTCGGGACTAGCGGGGGGGGGAGCACAGATACGCAGTATTTT.